This entry lists 20 T cell receptor beta chains sequenced from one sample in a study of cytomegalovirus exposure and HLA in healthy donors (TCRdb year 2017). Library generation was performed with the immunoSEQ multiplex PCR assay. A mixture of 60 forward primers for TCR Vbeta segments and 13 reverse primers for TCR Jbeta segments was used in the multiplex PCR. TCRdb took over this immuneACCESS table, retaining in-frame rearrangements with V and J assigned. Such tables are incomplete; in checked studies, under half of the missing clones stem from an unresolved V gene, and the remainder is unexplained. The sample table holds tens of thousands of clones, of which about 80% were seen once. Around 3% of the sample goes to the ten largest clones. The source material was PBMCs. These receptor sequences come from a man in his fifties or sixties in good health and CMV-seronegative.

With respect to this clone: One end of the junction fails to match germline, which may point to a read error. The J gene is TRBJ1-2, the V gene TRBV5-6; no clear D. CDR3 size: 14 residues. Per germline, CDR1 SGHDT and CDR2 YYEEEE. CDR3 region: CASNLRADNYGYTF. The DNA of the CDR3 is TGTGCCAGCAACTTGAGAGCGGACAACTATGGCTACACCTTC.

CDR3 loop: CASSLFFRGQGTSYNSPLHF. The DNA for the CDR3 is TGTGCCAGCAGTTTATTTTTTCGGGGACAGGGGACCTCCTATAATTCACCCCTCCACTTT. The chain carries TRBV27 and TRBJ1-6; 10 bases are a match to TRBD1. With 1 base clipped from V and 0 bases from J, the junction kept 9 bases outside the gene matches. Germline CDR1 is MNHEY and CDR2 is SMNVEV (reference sequence). The CDR3 is made up of 20 amino acids.

In regard to this clone: Germline and junction disagree at one end, which may indicate a read error. The chain has TRBV5-1 and TRBJ1-4; no firm D call. This CDR3 spans 13 amino acids. Germline CDR1 reads SGHRS; CDR2 reads YFSETQ. The CDR3 region has the DNA TGCGCCAGCAGATTGGGAGGGAATGAAAAACTGTTTTTT. Protein sequence: CASRLGGNEKLFF.

This clone was counted once. The rearrangement joins TRBV15 to TRBJ1-4, with 8 positions matching TRBD1. Germline V gives CDR1 LNHNV, CDR2 YYDKDF (reference sequence). Trimming cost V 3 bases and J 7 bases; bases outside gene matches: 4. The CDR3 consists of 14 residues. CDR3 nucleotides: TGTGCCACCAGCAGTCCAGGGGGCAGTGAAAAACTGTTTTTT. It is translated as CATSSPGGSEKLFF.

This chain joins TRBV4-1 and TRBJ1-4, with 12 bases fitting TRBD1. Germline-derived CDR1 and CDR2 are MGHRA and YSYEKL. The ends lost 3 bases at V and 3 bases at J; junction bases unmatched: 2. The CDR3 totals 16 residues. CDR3 DNA sequence: TGCGCCAGCAGCCAGGGACAGGGGGCATCTAATGAAAAACTGTTTTTT. It encodes CASSQGQGASNEKLFF.

The chain is built from TRBV2 and TRBJ1-5; D might be TRBD1 (6 bases). There are 13 residues in the CDR3. Germline-derived CDR1 and CDR2 are SNHLY and FYNNEI. The V end lost 5 bases, the J end lost 5 bases, and 10 bases lay between the germline ends. The CDR3 coding sequence is TGTGCCAGCAGTCAAGGGGGGGATCAGCCCCAGCATTTT. This encodes CASSQGGDQPQHF.

The V and J genes are TRBV12-2 and TRBJ2-3; TRBD2 is the table's D call and was not checked against the DNA. TRBV12-2 is a known pseudogene. The CDR3 spans 18 residues. The CDR3 loop is CASRPAPTSASFTDTQYF. For the CDR3, the DNA is TGTGCAAGTCGCCCGGCCCCAACTAGCGCAAGTTTCACAGATACGCAGTATTTT.

The chain carries TRBV12-5 and TRBJ2-5; tentatively, D is TRBD2 (7 bases). V was trimmed by 1 base and J by 5 bases, leaving 17 bases between them. This CDR3 comprises 16 residues. Germline values: CDR1 LGHNT, CDR2 FRNRAP. This CDR3 is CASGLGLGGARETQYF. The DNA for the CDR3 is TGTGCTAGTGGTTTGGGGCTTGGGGGGGCACGGGAGACCCAGTACTTC.

This sequence joins TRBV4-3 and TRBJ1-6, with a weak D call TRBD1 (6 bases). Germline V gene sequence: CDR1 LGHNA, CDR2 YSLEER. This CDR3 is built from 16 residues. V lost 3 bases, J lost 7 bases, and 16 bases lay in between. The CDR3 sequence: CASSQYPGQQNSPLHF. CDR3 bases: TGCGCCAGCAGCCAGTATCCGGGACAACAGAATTCACCCCTCCACTTT.

The rearrangement joins TRBV12-2 to TRBJ1-2. TRBV12-2 is flagged as a pseudogene. The CDR3 loop spans 13 amino acids. In nucleotides, the CDR3 is TGTGCAAGTCGCCTCTGGACTGTTTATGGCTACACCTTC. It yields the protein CASRLWTVYGYTF.

The chain joins TRBV7-8 to TRBJ1-5; tentative D call: TRBD1 (6 bases). Trimming cost V 2 bases and J 2 bases, with 16 bases left between them. This CDR3 has 17 amino acids. Germline V gene data show CDR1 as SGHVS and CDR2 as FQNEAQ. CDR3 in amino acids: CASSLSTGQSGNQPQHF. For the CDR3, the DNA is TGTGCCAGCAGCTTATCAACAGGGCAAAGCGGCAATCAGCCCCAGCATTTT.

The chain carries TRBV5-1 and TRBJ2-7, with 11 bases that match TRBD1. CDR1 and CDR2 (germline): SGHRS, YFSETQ. V lost 3 bases to trimming and J lost 2 bases; unmatched junction nucleotides: 1. The CDR3 length is 14 residues. Written as DNA, the CDR3 is TGCGCCAGCAGCTGGGGACAGGGGGCCTACGAGCAGTACTTC. Amino acids: CASSWGQGAYEQYF.

For the CDR3, the DNA is TGCGCCAGCAGCGGCAGGGGTTGGGGCACCGGGGAGCTGTTTTTT. Translating it yields CASSGRGWGTGELFF. V and J are TRBV5-1 and TRBJ2-2, with D possibly TRBD1 on 6 matching bases. In germline, CDR1 is SGHRS, CDR2 YFSETQ. The CDR3 runs 15 residues. Trimming shortened V by 4 bases and J by 4 bases, and 14 bases separated the two germline ends.

The J gene is TRBJ2-3, the V gene TRBV27; possible D gene TRBD2, 6 bases. Germline CDR1 reads MNHEY; CDR2 reads SMNVEV (reference sequence). The CDR3 extends over 16 amino acids. V was trimmed by 4 bases and J by 4 bases, leaving 18 bases between them. CDR3 sequence reads: CASSSSGRGGSDTQYF. CDR3 in DNA: TGTGCCAGCAGTTCCTCGGGGAGAGGAGGGTCAGATACGCAGTATTTT.

This chain uses TRBV6-5 with TRBJ1-5; the match to TRBD1 covers 8 bases. Germline CDR1 is MNHEY and CDR2 is SVGAGI. The CDR3 totals 13 residues. The junction had 6 bases not matched to a gene; V was cut back by 5 bases and J by 9 bases. The CDR3 sequence is CASSGTGGRPQHF. DNA of the CDR3: TGTGCCAGCAGTGGGACAGGTGGACGGCCCCAGCATTTT.

The rearrangement uses TRBV6-1 and TRBJ1-2, with 9 positions matching TRBD1. The CDR3 contains 15 residues. V was pared by 4 bases and J by 4 bases, with 7 bases of the junction left unmatched. CDR1 is MNHNS, CDR2 SASEGT, per germline. CDR3 residues: CASSVEDRGVYGYTF. The CDR3 nucleotides are TGTGCCAGCAGTGTTGAGGACAGGGGTGTCTATGGCTACACCTTC.

The chain's CDR3 is CSVVSAGGPGNTIYF. CDR3 nucleotide sequence: TGCAGCGTTGTATCGGCAGGGGGGCCTGGAAACACCATATATTTT. The V call is TRBV29-1, the J call TRBJ1-3; 7 nucleotides align to TRBD1. The V and J ends lost 4 bases and 2 bases, in that order; junction bases with no gene match: 8. This CDR3 contains 15 residues. CDR1 and CDR2 from the germline V gene are SQVTM and ANQGSEA.

The V call is TRBV27, the J call TRBJ2-7; D is possibly TRBD2 (6 bases). The CDR3 spans 16 residues. CDR1 and CDR2 (germline): MNHEY, SMNVEV (reference sequence). Trimming took 6 bases from V and 6 from J, leaving 24 bases between them. The CDR3 DNA reads TGTGCCAGCAGGGTCGGAGGGATTTCCGTTCCGAGCGAGCAGTACTTC. Translation: CASRVGGISVPSEQYF.

Here the CDR3 DNA reads TGCAGCGTTGCCCCAGGAGAGACCCAGTACTTC. Protein: CSVAPGETQYF. The chain joins TRBV29-1 to TRBJ2-5; no clear D gene. Trimming took 4 bases from V and 4 from J, leaving 7 bases between them. CDR1 is SQVTM and CDR2 is ANQGSEA in the germline V gene. The CDR3 sequence is 11 residues long.

This chain connects TRBV2 to TRBJ1-1; D possibly corresponds to TRBD1 (5 bases). Germline V gene sequence: CDR1 SNHLY, CDR2 FYNNEI. V was trimmed by 11 bases and J by 8 bases, leaving 18 bases between them. The CDR3 sequence is 12 residues long. The CDR3 DNA sequence: TGTGCCCCCTCCCAGTCGGGGGTGGAAGCTTTCTTT. Its protein product is CAPSQSGVEAFF.